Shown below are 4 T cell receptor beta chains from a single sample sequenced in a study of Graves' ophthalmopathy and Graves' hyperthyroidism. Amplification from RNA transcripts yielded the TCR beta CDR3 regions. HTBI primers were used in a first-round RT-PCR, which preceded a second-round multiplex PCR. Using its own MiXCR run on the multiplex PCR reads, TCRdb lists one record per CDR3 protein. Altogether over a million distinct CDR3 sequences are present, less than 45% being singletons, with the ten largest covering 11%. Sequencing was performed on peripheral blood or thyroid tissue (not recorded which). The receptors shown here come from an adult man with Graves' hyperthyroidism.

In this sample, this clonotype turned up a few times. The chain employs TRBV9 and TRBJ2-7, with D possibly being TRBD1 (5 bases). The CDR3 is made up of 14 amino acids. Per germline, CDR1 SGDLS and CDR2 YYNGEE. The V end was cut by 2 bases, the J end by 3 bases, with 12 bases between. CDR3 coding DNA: TGTGCCAGCAGCGTGGAAGTACAGGACTACGAGCAGTACTTC. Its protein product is CASSVEVQDYEQYF.

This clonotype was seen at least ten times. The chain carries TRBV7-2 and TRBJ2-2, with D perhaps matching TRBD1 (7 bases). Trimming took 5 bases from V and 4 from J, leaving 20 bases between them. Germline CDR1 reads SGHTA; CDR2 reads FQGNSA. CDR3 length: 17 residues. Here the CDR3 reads CASSTRQGLSSTGELFF. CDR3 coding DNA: TGTGCCAGCAGCACCCGACAGGGACTTTCGAGCACCGGGGAGCTGTTTTTT.

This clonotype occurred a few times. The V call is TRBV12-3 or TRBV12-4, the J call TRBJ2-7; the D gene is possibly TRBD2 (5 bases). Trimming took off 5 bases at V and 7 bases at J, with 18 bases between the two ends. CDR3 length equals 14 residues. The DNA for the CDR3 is TGTGCCAGCAGTCCCCCGGGATCTCAGAGGGAGCAGTACTTC. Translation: CASSPPGSQREQYF.

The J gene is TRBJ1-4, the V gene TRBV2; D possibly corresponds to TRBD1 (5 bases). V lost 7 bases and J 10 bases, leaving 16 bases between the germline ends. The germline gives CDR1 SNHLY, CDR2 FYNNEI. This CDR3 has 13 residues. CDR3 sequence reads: CASKVRVTGKLFF. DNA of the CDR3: TGTGCCAGCAAGGTCAGGGTGACTGGAAAACTGTTTTTT.